This TCR beta chain was obtained from a study of glioma-infiltrating T cells after dendritic cell vaccination. Some clones are missing from TCRdb's copy, which holds only in-frame ones; the method was immunoSEQ multiplex PCR. There are around 89,000 clones in the sample; just over 85% occur only once, and about 15% lies in the top ten. Selection required adequate fresh-frozen tumor tissue plus more than two years' survival data. The clonotype was recovered from a human donor with glioblastoma. The material was blood, obtained before dendritic cell vaccination.

Here the CDR3 DNA reads TGTGCCAGCAGCGTAGGACAGGGGGCCACCGGGGAGCTGTTTTTT. Translating gives CASSVGQGATGELFF. J is TRBJ2-2 and V is TRBV9; 10 positions match TRBD1. The length of the CDR3 is 15 residues. The V gene end was trimmed by 0 bases and the J gene end by 4 bases; junction bases not matched to a gene: 0. CDR1 and CDR2 from the germline V gene are SGDLS and YYNGEE.